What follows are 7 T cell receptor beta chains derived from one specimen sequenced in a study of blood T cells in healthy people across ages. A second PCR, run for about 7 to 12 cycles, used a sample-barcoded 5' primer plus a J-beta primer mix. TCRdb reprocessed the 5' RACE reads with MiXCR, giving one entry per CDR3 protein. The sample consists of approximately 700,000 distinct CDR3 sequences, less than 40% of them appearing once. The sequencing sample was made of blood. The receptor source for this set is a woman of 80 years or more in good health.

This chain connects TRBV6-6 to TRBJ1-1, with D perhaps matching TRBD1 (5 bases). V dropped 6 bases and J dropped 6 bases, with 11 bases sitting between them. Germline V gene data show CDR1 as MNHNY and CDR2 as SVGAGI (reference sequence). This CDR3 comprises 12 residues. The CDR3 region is CASSRRGPEAFF. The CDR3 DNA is TGTGCCAGCAGCAGACGGGGCCCTGAAGCTTTCTTT.

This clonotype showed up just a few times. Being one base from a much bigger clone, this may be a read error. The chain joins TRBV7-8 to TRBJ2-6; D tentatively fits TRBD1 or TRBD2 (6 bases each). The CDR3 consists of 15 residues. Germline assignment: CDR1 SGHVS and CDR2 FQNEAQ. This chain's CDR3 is CASSYGGTGANVRTF. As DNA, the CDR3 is TGTGCCAGCAGCTATGGGGGGACGGGGGCCAACGTCCGGACTTTC.

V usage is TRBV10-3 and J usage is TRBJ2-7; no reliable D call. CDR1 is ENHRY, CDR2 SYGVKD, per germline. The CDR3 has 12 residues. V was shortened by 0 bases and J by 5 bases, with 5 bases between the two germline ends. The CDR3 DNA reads TGTGCCATCAGTGAGTCGACACACGAGCAGTACTTC. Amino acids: CAISESTHEQYF.

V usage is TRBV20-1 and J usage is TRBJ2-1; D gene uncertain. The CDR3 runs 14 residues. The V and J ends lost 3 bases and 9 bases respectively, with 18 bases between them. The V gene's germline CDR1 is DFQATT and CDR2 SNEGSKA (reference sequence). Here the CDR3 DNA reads TGCAGTGCTAGCCCTTCTAGGCAGGTCGGTGAGCAGTTCTTC. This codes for CSASPSRQVGEQFF.

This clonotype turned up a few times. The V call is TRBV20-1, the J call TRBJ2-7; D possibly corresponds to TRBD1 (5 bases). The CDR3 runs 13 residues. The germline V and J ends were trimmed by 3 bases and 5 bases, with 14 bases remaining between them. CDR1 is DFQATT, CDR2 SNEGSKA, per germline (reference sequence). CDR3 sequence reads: CSASTGRADEQYV. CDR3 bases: TGCAGTGCTAGCACAGGACGGGCCGACGAGCAGTACGTC.

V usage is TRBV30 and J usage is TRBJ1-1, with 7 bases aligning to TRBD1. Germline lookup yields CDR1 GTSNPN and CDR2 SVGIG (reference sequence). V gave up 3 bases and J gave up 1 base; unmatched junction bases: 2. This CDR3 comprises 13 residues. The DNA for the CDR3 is TGTGCCTGGAGCCGGACAGGGAACACTGAAGCTTTCTTT. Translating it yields CAWSRTGNTEAFF.

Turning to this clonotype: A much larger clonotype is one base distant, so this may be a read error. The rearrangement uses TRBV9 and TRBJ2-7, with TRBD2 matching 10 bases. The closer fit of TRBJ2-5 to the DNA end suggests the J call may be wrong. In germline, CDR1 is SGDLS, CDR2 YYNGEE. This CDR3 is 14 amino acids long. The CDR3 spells CASSGASGGQTQYF. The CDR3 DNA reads TGTGCCAGCAGCGGCGCTAGCGGGGGTCAGACCCAGTACTTC.